This is a list of T cell receptor beta chains from one sample in a study of T cell responses to AZD1222 COVID-19 vaccine. The table came from immunoSEQ multiplex PCR; TCRdb's copy has only in-frame clones and leaves some out. This table has under 150,000 clones, roughly 91% appearing once. Sequencing was performed on peripheral blood, taken on day 0 of AZD1222 vaccination. The receptors here all came from an adult in good health. Each CDR3 is given with its conserved first and last residue. A D gene is named only where the DNA matches it firmly. Some rows mark clone size as missing; the rest say once, few, many or name a class of expanded clone.

>12|.|TRBV28|TRBJ1-2|.
TGTGCCAGCGGTAAGGGTTGGGGCGGCTACACCTTC
CASGKGWGGYTF
>15|.|TRBV6-5|TRBJ1-2|.
TGTGCCAGCAGTTACTCGAGTTCCGGGAACCATGGCTACACCTTC
CASSYSSSGNHGYTF
>15|.|TRBV7-2|TRBJ1-1|once
TGTGCCAGCAGCTTAGTAGGGGCGGTTGACACTGAAGCTTTCTTT
CASSLVGAVDTEAFF
>13|.|TRBV3-1/TRBV3-2|TRBJ1-1|.
TGTGCCAGCAGCCCTCAGGGAAACACTGAAGCTTTCTTT
CASSPQGNTEAFF
>13|TRBD2|TRBV12-3/TRBV12-4|TRBJ2-7|once
TGTGCCAGCAGAGCTGCGGGAGGGTACGAGCAGTACTTC
CASRAAGGYEQYF
>14|.|TRBV19|TRBJ1-2|few
TGTGCCAGTACCGGGTCGGGGGGGAACTATGGCTACACCTTC
CASTGSGGNYGYTF
>15|.|TRBV5-5|TRBJ1-5|.
TGTGCCAGCAGCTTGTTGGGTTTTAGCAATCAGCCCCAGCATTTT
CASSLLGFSNQPQHF
>14|TRBD2|TRBV19|TRBJ2-1|.
TGTGCCAGTAAATTTAGCGGGGGGTACAATGAGCAGTTCTTC
CASKFSGGYNEQFF
>15|TRBD2|TRBV19|TRBJ2-7|.
TGTGCCAGTAGCCTCCCCAGCGGGAGAGACCACGAGCAGTACTTC
CASSLPSGRDHEQYF
>15|.|TRBV7-2|TRBJ2-3|.
TGTGCCAGCAGATCATCCGCAGGGATGACAGATACGCAGTATTTT
CASRSSAGMTDTQYF
>15|TRBD1|TRBV5-6|TRBJ2-7|few
TGTGCCAGCAGCGCTGCCGGGACAGGGGTGCACGAGCAGTACTTC
CASSAAGTGVHEQYF
>16|TRBD1|TRBV19|TRBJ1-2|.
TGTGCCAGTAGTATCCAAACCGGGACAGGGTCATATGGCTACACCTTC
CASSIQTGTGSYGYTF
>14|TRBD1|TRBV5-4|TRBJ1-1|.
TGTGCCAGCAGCCCCAGGGGGGGGACCACTGAAGCTTTCTTT
CASSPRGGTTEAFF
>13|.|TRBV30|TRBJ2-3|.
TGTGCCTGGACAGGACTCTACACAGATACGCAGTATTTT
CAWTGLYTDTQYF
>20|TRBD2|TRBV19|TRBJ2-3|.
TGTGCCAGTAGTCCTTGGGGACTAGCGGGAGTAAGACTGCCCACAGATACGCAGTATTTT
CASSPWGLAGVRLPTDTQYF
>16|TRBD1|TRBV7-8|TRBJ2-7|.
TGTGCCAGCAGCTTAGTTTCGGGACAGGGGTCCTACGAGCAGTACTTC
CASSLVSGQGSYEQYF
>15|.|TRBV5-4|TRBJ2-1|.
TGTGCCAGCAGCTTCCTTGGGGACACAAACAATGAGCAGTTCTTC
CASSFLGDTNNEQFF
>12|.|TRBV9|TRBJ2-2|.
TGTGCCACAAGCGGCAACACCGGGGAGCTGTTTTTT
CATSGNTGELFF